The 27 T cell receptor beta chains given below trace back to one sample, sequenced in a study of blood T cell repertoires in COVID-19. Profiled with immunoSEQ multiplex PCR; TCRdb holds only in-frame clones, not every one. Altogether approximately 300,000 clones are present, more than 85% being singletons, with the ten largest covering 3.5% to 5%. Sequencing used PBMCs or T cells enriched from blood (not recorded which). The source of these receptors is a woman aged 25 to 39 who had been exposed to COVID-19.

The rearrangement joins TRBV27 to TRBJ1-2; 7 positions match TRBD1. Germline values: CDR1 MNHEY, CDR2 SMNVEV (reference sequence). J gave up 7 bases and V 8 bases, and 13 bases lay outside the gene matches. CDR3 length equals 14 residues. The CDR3: CASQGGGLHGGYTF. In DNA, the CDR3 is TGTGCCAGCCAAGGGGGCGGGTTACACGGTGGCTACACCTTC.

The count of this clone is one. This CDR3 reads CASSLREHSGNTIYF. Here the CDR3 DNA reads TGTGCCAGCTCACTACGGGAACATTCTGGAAACACCATATATTTT. The J gene is TRBJ1-3, the V gene TRBV18, with D hard to call. Looked up from germline, CDR1 is KGHSH and CDR2 is LQKENI. This CDR3 comprises 15 residues. V gave up 4 bases and J gave up 1 base, with 11 bases separating them.

As for this clone: Mismatch with germline at one junction end may stem from a read error. V is TRBV20-1 and J is TRBJ2-7; TRBD1 is a possible D gene (6 bases). The CDR3 totals 11 residues. Germline values: CDR1 DFQATT, CDR2 SNEGSKA (reference sequence). CDR3 in amino acids: CSAKRIDRLNF. The DNA for the CDR3 is TGCAGTGCTAAACGGATCGACAGGCTGAACTTC.

As to this clone: Different DNA sequences within this sample yield the same CDR3. The chain is built from TRBV5-1 and TRBJ2-1; TRBD2 might be the D (6 bases). V was cut by 0 bases and J by 1 base, with 8 bases left in between. The CDR3 covers 15 residues. Germline V lookup: CDR1 SGHRS, CDR2 YFSETQ. CDR3 protein: CASSLGGLSYNEQFF. DNA for the CDR3: TGCGCCAGCAGCTTGGGGGGACTGTCCTACAATGAGCAGTTCTTC.

The CDR3 spells CASSESRQNTEAFF. CDR3 sequence (DNA): TGTGCCAGCAGTGAATCCCGACAGAACACTGAAGCTTTCTTT. The chain has TRBV2 and TRBJ1-1; D remains ambiguous. From germline, CDR1 is SNHLY and CDR2 FYNNEI. The CDR3 totals 14 residues. With 2 bases removed from V and 1 base from J, the gap between germline ends came to 8 bases.

The chain has TRBV9 and TRBJ2-3, with TRBD2 matching 7 bases. V dropped 1 base and J dropped 5; count of bases not matched to a gene: 7. Germline CDR1 and CDR2: SGDLS and YYNGEE. CDR3 length equals 15 residues. In DNA, the CDR3 is TGTGCCAGCAGCGTATATGACGGGGGGTTAGATACGCAGTATTTT. This translates into CASSVYDGGLDTQYF. The full variable domain, in which reference TRBV9 and TRBJ2-3 provide the parts outside the CDR3, is DSGVTQTPKHLITATGQRVTLRCSPRSGDLSVYWYQQSLDQGLQFLIQYYNGEERAKGNILERFSAQQFPDLHSELNLSSLELGDSALYFCASSVYDGGLDTQYFGPGTRLTVL.

The chain uses TRBV27 and TRBJ2-7, with 8 bases matching TRBD2. Per the germline V gene, CDR1 is MNHEY and CDR2 is SMNVEV (reference sequence). Trimming took 5 bases from V and 5 from J; bases not matched to a gene: 8. There are 14 residues in the CDR3. The CDR3 DNA follows: TGTGCCAGCAGTCTCCGGGGGGGGTCCCACGAGCAGTACTTC. This codes for CASSLRGGSHEQYF.

The chain recombines TRBV18 with TRBJ1-1; possibly TRBD1 for D (6 bases). The CDR3 is made up of 16 amino acids. Deletions cut 2 bases from V and 1 base from J, with 14 bases between. Germline V gene lookup returns CDR1 KGHSH and CDR2 LQKENI. CDR3 DNA: TGTGCCAGCTCACCAAGCCTTTTACAGGGGAACACTGAAGCTTTCTTT. It encodes CASSPSLLQGNTEAFF.

This clone was recorded once. The chain has TRBV20-1 and TRBJ1-2; D is unresolved. The CDR3 length is 11 residues. The V gene lost 1 base and the J gene lost 8 bases, with 8 bases spanning the gap. Per the germline V gene, CDR1 is DFQATT and CDR2 is SNEGSKA (reference sequence). In DNA, the CDR3 is TGCAGTGCTAGAGTCGGAGAGGGCTACACCTTC. Encoded protein: CSARVGEGYTF.

V and J are TRBV19 and TRBJ1-2; D remains unclear. V lost 3 bases, J lost 6 bases, and 14 bases lay in between. Germline V lookup: CDR1 LNHDA, CDR2 SQIVND (reference sequence). This CDR3 region has 14 residues. The CDR3 DNA reads as TGTGCCAGTAGTATCCCGGGAGGGCTGGATGGCTACACCTTC. Amino acids: CASSIPGGLDGYTF.

The V call is TRBV9, the J call TRBJ1-4; D might be TRBD1 (6 bases). CDR3 length: 15 residues. V lost 0 bases and J 2 bases, leaving 8 bases between the germline ends. CDR1 is SGDLS, CDR2 YYNGEE, per germline. CDR3 DNA: TGTGCCAGCAGCGTAGTAACAGGGACTAATGAAAAACTGTTTTTT. It encodes CASSVVTGTNEKLFF.

The chain employs TRBV6-7 and TRBJ2-7; D call uncertain. TRBV6-7 has ORF status, its function being uncertain. V lost 4 bases to trimming and J lost 1 base, with 11 bases between them. This CDR3 is 14 amino acids long. The CDR3 DNA is TGTGCCAGCAGTTGGTCAGATTCTTCCTACGAGCAGTACTTC. Protein sequence: CASSWSDSSYEQYF.

The chain joins TRBV20-1 to TRBJ1-6; D unclear. CDR3 length: 13 amino acids. CDR1 is DFQATT, CDR2 SNEGSKA, per germline (reference sequence). The V and J ends lost 3 bases and 7 bases respectively, with 10 bases between them. The CDR3, as DNA: TGCAGTGCTAGTGACTATCCGAATTCACCCCTCCACTTT. Translated, it gives CSASDYPNSPLHF.

The J gene is TRBJ2-3, the V gene TRBV9; the D gene is possibly TRBD2 (6 bases). The ends were cut back, 4 bases at V and 4 bases at J, with 22 bases in the middle. Germline CDR1 and CDR2: SGDLS and YYNGEE. The CDR3 consists of 17 residues. CDR3 sequence (DNA): TGTGCCAGCAGCCCCCCGATTGGGACTCTTCGGCCAGATACGCAGTATTTT. Its protein product is CASSPPIGTLRPDTQYF.

As DNA, the CDR3 is TGTGCCACCCAACGGGGGCAGCCCCAGCATTTT. It specifies CATQRGQPQHF. V usage is TRBV19 and J usage is TRBJ1-5, with D perhaps TRBD1 (5 bases). Deletions cut 10 bases from V and 7 bases from J, with 11 bases between. The CDR3 spans 11 residues. CDR1 is LNHDA, CDR2 SQIVND, per germline (reference sequence).

CDR3 region: CASSLGGGNEKLFF. CDR3 coding DNA: TGCGCCAGCAGCTTGGGAGGGGGCAATGAAAAACTGTTTTTT. The V and J genes are TRBV5-1 and TRBJ1-4; 7 bases are shared with TRBD1. V dropped 0 bases and J dropped 5; count of bases not matched to a gene: 1. Germline values: CDR1 SGHRS, CDR2 YFSETQ. The CDR3 covers 14 residues.

V usage is TRBV18 and J usage is TRBJ1-1; 7 nucleotides align to TRBD1. The CDR3 has 16 amino acids. Germline V gene data show CDR1 as KGHSH and CDR2 as LQKENI. V gave up 0 bases and J gave up 0 bases; unmatched junction bases: 4. DNA of the CDR3: TGTGCCAGCTCACCACCGTCCAGGGGGATGAACACTGAAGCTTTCTTT. Protein product: CASSPPSRGMNTEAFF.

The V call is TRBV19, the J call TRBJ1-2, with D uncertain. Trimming pared 6 bases from V and 4 bases from J, leaving 9 bases between. CDR1 is LNHDA and CDR2 is SQIVND in the germline V gene (reference sequence). The CDR3 spans 12 residues. CDR3 DNA sequence: TGTGCCAGTAGGTTGGGCAGCTATGGCTACACCTTC. Translated, it gives CASRLGSYGYTF.

The V and J genes are TRBV5-1 and TRBJ1-1; maybe TRBD1 (6 bases). Trimming took off 1 base at V and 0 bases at J, with 13 bases between the two ends. This CDR3 spans 16 amino acids. In germline, CDR1 is SGHRS, CDR2 YFSETQ. As DNA, the CDR3 is TGCGCCAGCAGCTTGTTCGGGGGGGCAATGAACACTGAAGCTTTCTTT. Protein product: CASSLFGGAMNTEAFF.

The rearrangement links TRBV5-5 to TRBJ1-2; 9 bases agree with TRBD1. The J segment lost 5 bases and the V segment lost 0 bases, leaving 2 bases of the junction unmatched. The CDR3 has 14 amino acids. Germline loops: CDR1 SGHKS, CDR2 YYEKEE (reference sequence). The CDR3 DNA reads as TGTGCCAGCAGCTTGGGACAGGGGGTTTATGGCTACACCTTC. Translated, it gives CASSLGQGVYGYTF.

This clone occurred once. The chain is built from TRBV11-2 and TRBJ1-3, with a possible D match to TRBD1 (6 bases). V dropped 1 base and J dropped 15 bases, with 16 bases sitting between them. CDR3 length: 13 residues. Germline V gene data show CDR1 as SGHAT and CDR2 as FQNNGV. CDR3 residues: CASSLAGGARKYF. DNA of the CDR3: TGTGCCAGCAGCTTAGCGGGGGGGGCGCGTAAATATTTT.

The table lists this clone with a count of one. This chain links TRBV10-3 with TRBJ1-1; 7 nucleotides align to TRBD1. This CDR3 contains 11 residues. Germline CDR1 ENHRY, CDR2 SYGVKD. V shed 7 bases and J 6 bases; nucleotides not matched to a gene: 2. CDR3 coding DNA: TGTGCCATCAAGGGGGCTGCTGAAGCTTTCTTT. It yields the protein CAIKGAAEAFF.

The rearrangement links TRBV29-1 to TRBJ2-1, with 7 nucleotides matching TRBD2. V lost 1 base to trimming and J lost 1 base; unmatched junction nucleotides: 4. This CDR3 has 15 amino acids. Germline V gives CDR1 SQVTM, CDR2 ANQGSEA. The DNA for the CDR3 is TGCAGCGTTGAAGGCGGGAGCTATTCCTACAATGAGCAGTTCTTC. Encoded protein: CSVEGGSYSYNEQFF.

V gene TRBV7-9 combines with J gene TRBJ1-3; 8 positions match TRBD1. Germline values: CDR1 SEHNR, CDR2 FQNEAQ (reference sequence). With V trimmed by 2 bases and J by 4 bases, 7 bases remained unmatched. The CDR3 covers 16 residues. CDR3 protein: CASSLPQGARGNTIYF. In DNA, the CDR3 is TGTGCCAGCAGCTTACCCCAGGGGGCGAGGGGAAACACCATATATTTT.

The chain couples TRBV18 to TRBJ1-2; TRBD1 matches at 9 bases. Looked up from germline, CDR1 is KGHSH and CDR2 is LQKENI. The CDR3 has 14 amino acids. Trimming took 3 bases from V and 2 from J; bases not matched to a gene: 1. The CDR3 bases are TGTGCCAGCTCACCCGGGACAGGGAACTATGGCTACACCTTC. Residues: CASSPGTGNYGYTF.

The chain recombines TRBV30 with TRBJ2-3; 11 bases fit TRBD2. Germline V lookup: CDR1 GTSNPN, CDR2 SVGIG (reference sequence). The V segment lost 8 bases and the J segment 7 bases; nucleotides outside the gene matches: 5. There are 12 residues in the CDR3. CDR3 amino acids: CALAGGSYTQYF. In DNA, the CDR3 is TGTGCCCTAGCGGGGGGCTCCTATACGCAGTATTTT.

This chain connects TRBV6-4 to TRBJ1-2; D is perhaps TRBD1 (5 bases). Per germline, CDR1 MRHNA and CDR2 SNTAGT. The CDR3 sequence is 14 residues long. Trimming took off 5 bases at V and 6 bases at J, with 16 bases between the two ends. The CDR3 is CASSPKEGAHGYTF. The CDR3, as DNA: TGTGCCAGCAGTCCTAAGGAAGGGGCCCATGGCTACACCTTC.